The 26 T cell receptor beta chains given below trace back to one sample, sequenced in a study of blood T cell repertoires in COVID-19. The method was immunoSEQ multiplex PCR; TCRdb's version includes in-frame clones alone and lacks a portion of them. The sample gives 200,000 to 300,000 clones, around nine tenths of which show up once; roughly 1.8% is in the top ten. The sequencing input was peripheral blood. The source is a man younger than 45 with active or convalescent COVID-19.

V is TRBV23-1 and J is TRBJ1-1; TRBD1 is a possible D gene (5 bases). TRBV23-1 is reported as an ORF; its role is uncertain. V was pared by 2 bases and J by 1 base, with 8 bases between. The CDR3 consists of 14 residues. In DNA, the CDR3 is TGCGCCAGCAGTCAACAGGGCAAGAACACTGAAGCTTTCTTT. Translated, it gives CASSQQGKNTEAFF.

The rearrangement uses TRBV5-1 and TRBJ2-5; 8 bases fit TRBD1. The CDR3 is 15 amino acids. CDR1 SGHRS and CDR2 YFSETQ come from the germline V gene. Trimming removed 4 bases from V and 4 bases from J; junction bases left unmatched: 9. CDR3 DNA sequence: TGCGCCAGCAGCCCACTCCAGGGGGCCCCAGAGACCCAGTACTTC. Protein product: CASSPLQGAPETQYF.

J is TRBJ1-5 and V is TRBV27, with no clear D. Per germline, CDR1 MNHEY and CDR2 SMNVEV (reference sequence). The length of the CDR3 is 13 residues. Trimming left V 11 bases short and J 5 bases short, with 16 bases between. In DNA, the CDR3 is TGTGCCTCAGGTACGGGGAGTTATCAGCCCCAGCATTTT. Amino acids: CASGTGSYQPQHF.

The chain couples TRBV29-1 to TRBJ2-1; 7 nucleotides agree with TRBD1. Germline lookup yields CDR1 SQVTM and CDR2 ANQGSEA. V was clipped by 6 bases and J by 6 bases; unmatched bases: 8. This CDR3 contains 13 residues. CDR3 nucleotides: TGCAGCGTCGAGATGGGACAGATCAATGAGCAGTTCTTC. Protein: CSVEMGQINEQFF.

This clone appeared a few times. This rearrangement joins TRBV9 to TRBJ1-1, with D possibly matching TRBD1 (6 bases). Germline-derived CDR1 and CDR2 are SGDLS and YYNGEE. Trimming removed 4 bases from V and 1 base from J, with 14 bases in between. This CDR3 has 15 amino acids. The CDR3 reads CASSSAGTQNTEAFF. The CDR3 nucleotides are TGTGCCAGCAGCTCGGCCGGGACACAGAACACTGAAGCTTTCTTT.

The rearrangement uses TRBV12-3 or TRBV12-4 and TRBJ2-7; D is perhaps TRBD1 (5 bases). The length of the CDR3 is 13 residues. Between the trimmed V and J ends, which lost 5 bases and 6 bases, there was a span of 14 bases. The CDR3 coding sequence is TGTGCCAGCAGTACCTCAGGGCTCGGCGAGCAGTACTTC. This sequence encodes CASSTSGLGEQYF.

The genes are TRBV11-2 and TRBJ2-3; TRBD1 aligns across 7 bases. J lost 3 bases, V lost 7 bases, and 10 bases had no gene match. The germline V gene has CDR1 SGHAT and CDR2 FQNNGV. The length of the CDR3 is 15 residues. This CDR3 reads CASTVDQGVTDTQYF. The CDR3 bases are TGTGCCAGCACCGTGGATCAGGGGGTAACAGATACGCAGTATTTT.

This rearrangement joins TRBV6-2 or TRBV6-3 to TRBJ1-1, with D tentatively TRBD1 (5 bases). The CDR3 has 12 residues. Trimming shortened V by 5 bases and J by 5 bases, and 9 bases separated the two germline ends. Germline V gives CDR1 MNHEY, CDR2 SVGEGT. The CDR3 is CASSQGATEAFF. CDR3 DNA: TGTGCCAGCAGTCAGGGTGCGACTGAAGCTTTCTTT.

This clone came up many times. J is TRBJ1-2 and V is TRBV27, with D possibly TRBD1 on 6 matching bases. Germline V gene lookup returns CDR1 MNHEY and CDR2 SMNVEV (reference sequence). This CDR3 contains 16 residues. Trimming took 7 bases from V and 4 from J, leaving 22 bases between them. CDR3 in DNA: TGTGCCAGCAAGGTACACAGGGAAGATGAGGTCTATGGCTACACCTTC. This translates into CASKVHREDEVYGYTF.

As concerns this clone: Within the sample, other DNA sequences also encode this same CDR3. The chain has TRBV18 and TRBJ1-5; 7 bases align to TRBD1. The CDR3 runs 15 residues. Per germline, CDR1 KGHSH and CDR2 LQKENI. V was pared by 3 bases and J by 1 base, with 3 bases of the junction left unmatched. CDR3 region: CASSPSRGSNQPQHF. The CDR3 bases are TGTGCCAGCTCACCTAGCAGGGGGAGCAATCAGCCCCAGCATTTT.

The V and J genes are TRBV11-2 and TRBJ1-2; a possible D gene is TRBD1 (6 bases). CDR3 length: 13 residues. The germline gives CDR1 SGHAT, CDR2 FQNNGV. The germline V and J ends were trimmed by 4 bases and 4 bases, with 10 bases remaining between them. CDR3 nucleotides: TGTGCCAGCAGCTCGGACAGAGTCTATGGCTACACCTTC. Residues: CASSSDRVYGYTF.

J is TRBJ2-7 and V is TRBV6-5; 7 positions match TRBD2. After removal of 7 bases from V and 3 bases from J, the junction contained 9 bases not matched to a gene. CDR1 and CDR2 (germline): MNHEY, SVGAGI. This CDR3 comprises 14 residues. CDR3 nucleotide sequence: TGTGCCAGCACCGAGGGATGGGGGGGCTACGAGCAGTACTTC. Translated: CASTEGWGGYEQYF.

V is TRBV6-5 and J is TRBJ2-3; TRBD2 agrees at 11 bases. V lost 4 bases, J lost 3 bases, and 6 bases stayed unmatched. Germline V lookup: CDR1 MNHEY, CDR2 SVGAGI. This CDR3 region has 16 residues. CDR3: CASSFGLAGITDTQYF. CDR3 sequence (DNA): TGTGCCAGCAGTTTCGGACTAGCGGGTATAACAGATACGCAGTATTTT.

The CDR3 DNA reads as TGTGCCAGCAGCCAGACTAGCGGGGGGGACGAGCAGTACTTC. This translates into CASSQTSGGDEQYF. This chain connects TRBV4-2 to TRBJ2-7, with 14 bases matching TRBD2. CDR1 is LGHNA, CDR2 YNFKEQ, per germline. V shed 3 bases, J shed 5 bases, and the junction held 0 bases outside the gene matches. The CDR3 has 14 residues.

In nucleotides, the CDR3 is TGTGCCACGTGGCCGGGGACAGGGATCCACGAGCAGTACTTC. Its protein is CATWPGTGIHEQYF. The chain recombines TRBV6-6 with TRBJ2-7; 9 nucleotides match TRBD1. After removal of 10 bases from V and 5 bases from J, the junction contained 12 bases not matched to a gene. CDR3 length: 14 amino acids. CDR1 MNHNY and CDR2 SVGAGI come from the germline V gene (reference sequence).

J is TRBJ2-5 and V is TRBV13; no firm D call. The CDR3 has 12 amino acids. Trimming cost V 8 bases and J 4 bases, with 11 bases left between them. Germline V gene data show CDR1 as PRHDT and CDR2 as FYEKMQ (reference sequence). The CDR3 sequence: CASAWFRETQYF. In nucleotides, the CDR3 is TGTGCCAGCGCGTGGTTTCGAGAGACCCAGTACTTC.

The chain recombines TRBV11-2 with TRBJ1-5, with D tentatively TRBD1 (6 bases). The CDR3 is made up of 14 amino acids. V was shortened by 1 base and J by 8 bases, with 12 bases between the two germline ends. CDR1 is SGHAT and CDR2 is FQNNGV in the germline V gene. In DNA, the CDR3 is TGTGCCAGCAGCTTAGCAGGGGCCCCGGAGCCCCAGCATTTT. Translation: CASSLAGAPEPQHF.

The chain couples TRBV6-2 or TRBV6-3 to TRBJ2-1; 13 nucleotides line up with TRBD2. CDR1 is MNHEY, CDR2 SVGEGT, per germline. This CDR3 spans 18 amino acids. With 6 bases clipped from V and 4 bases from J, the junction kept 12 bases outside the gene matches. Written as DNA, the CDR3 is TGTGCCAGCAGCACGGGACTAGCGGGGTCGTTTGGATACAATGAGCAGTTCTTC. It is translated as CASSTGLAGSFGYNEQFF.

This chain links TRBV5-1 with TRBJ2-5; TRBD2 is a possible D gene (5 bases). Germline V gene sequence: CDR1 SGHRS, CDR2 YFSETQ. The CDR3 runs 14 residues. Trimming removed 4 bases from V and 5 bases from J, with 15 bases in between. The CDR3 reads CASSVGVTMETQYF. CDR3 nucleotide sequence: TGCGCCAGCAGCGTCGGGGTCACGATGGAGACCCAGTACTTC.

This clone was seen once. The V and J genes are TRBV19 and TRBJ2-7, with 7 bases fitting TRBD2. J gave up 0 bases and V 3 bases, and 5 bases lay outside the gene matches. This CDR3 spans 15 amino acids. CDR1 and CDR2 (germline): LNHDA, SQIVND (reference sequence). For the CDR3, the DNA is TGTGCCAGTAGTATGGGGAGGGGCCACTCCTACGAGCAGTACTTC. The encoded protein is CASSMGRGHSYEQYF.

In the case of this clone: Other nucleotide sequences from this sample produce the same CDR3. This chain uses TRBV6-5 with TRBJ1-6; TRBD1 agrees at 7 bases. With 2 bases clipped from V and 7 bases from J, the junction kept 2 bases outside the gene matches. Per the germline V gene, CDR1 is MNHEY and CDR2 is SVGAGI. The CDR3 runs to 14 residues. This chain's CDR3 is CASSYRGQNSPLHF. CDR3 nucleotides: TGTGCCAGCAGTTACAGGGGGCAGAATTCACCCCTCCACTTT.

This sequence joins TRBV6-5 and TRBJ1-3; D is perhaps TRBD1 (6 bases). The germline gives CDR1 MNHEY, CDR2 SVGAGI. This CDR3 is 13 amino acids long. The ends were cut back, 8 bases at V and 9 bases at J, with 17 bases in the middle. The CDR3 DNA reads as TGTGCCAGCTTTCAGTCCCCCAGGGGCACCATATATTTT. Protein product: CASFQSPRGTIYF.

The chain is built from TRBV3-1 (or the pseudogene TRBV3-2) and TRBJ1-1, with D possibly matching TRBD1 (5 bases). Trimming shortened V by 4 bases and J by 6 bases, and 18 bases separated the two germline ends. The CDR3 totals 15 residues. CDR1 and CDR2 from the germline V gene are LGHDT and YNNKEL (reference sequence). The CDR3 DNA reads as TGTGCCAGCAGCCCGTCAGGGAGGGCAAACGCTGAAGCTTTCTTT. It codes for CASSPSGRANAEAFF.

The chain employs TRBV7-3 and TRBJ1-1; D is uncertain. V shed 1 base and J shed 1 base, with 13 bases lying between them. The germline gives CDR1 SGHTA, CDR2 FQGTGA. The CDR3 runs to 16 residues. The CDR3 bases are TGTGCCAGCAGCTTAAATGGGCCCCTTGAGAACACTGAAGCTTTCTTT. It encodes CASSLNGPLENTEAFF.

The chain links TRBV6-5 to TRBJ2-5, with D uncertain. In germline, CDR1 is MNHEY, CDR2 SVGAGI. The CDR3 contains 15 residues. Trimming removed 5 bases from V and 3 bases from J, with 16 bases in between. This CDR3 reads CASSPRVAMKETQYF. The CDR3 DNA follows: TGTGCCAGCAGTCCTCGGGTCGCGATGAAAGAGACCCAGTACTTC.

The rearrangement joins TRBV4-1 to TRBJ1-4; 8 bases map to TRBD1. Per the germline V gene, CDR1 is MGHRA and CDR2 is YSYEKL. The CDR3 extends over 19 amino acids. V dropped 0 bases and J dropped 5; count of bases not matched to a gene: 14. The chain's CDR3 is CASSQDQGAGPRKNEKLFF. The CDR3 bases are TGCGCCAGCAGCCAAGATCAGGGGGCAGGCCCTAGAAAAAATGAAAAACTGTTTTTT.